Shown below are 25 T cell receptor beta chains from a single sample sequenced in a study of regulatory T cells. Study observations and caveats: Regulatory T cells from CD3G-deficient patients were less diverse than autologous conventional CD4+ cells and control regulatory cells.

The PCR used 52 TRBV and 13 TRBJ primers. Libraries were prepared by immunoSEQ multiplex PCR; TCRdb keeps only in-frame clonotypes and omits some of them. The table has 3,000 to 4,000 clones, around 94% seen once. These receptors have no known antigen. Sequencing was performed on CD4+ Tregs sorted from blood. Receptor source: a person aged 18-29 years with CD3G deficiency.

J is TRBJ2-2 and V is TRBV5-1, with D possibly being TRBD1 (5 bases). The V end lost 4 bases, the J end lost 2 bases, and 9 bases lay between the germline ends. The germline CDR1 and CDR2 sequences are SGHRS and YFSETQ. The CDR3 loop spans 14 amino acids. The CDR3 nucleotides are TGCGCCAGCAGCCTGCAGGGAAACACCGGGGAGCTGTTTTTT. It is translated as CASSLQGNTGELFF.

The chain employs TRBV7-6 and TRBJ1-6; D might be TRBD1 (5 bases). Germline CDR1 reads SGHVS; CDR2 reads FNYEAQ. Trimming pared 5 bases from V and 10 bases from J, leaving 18 bases between. The CDR3 length is 15 residues. The CDR3 DNA sequence: TGTGCCAGCAGCGGGGGAGGACGCCACCTCTCACCCCTCCACTTT. Translation: CASSGGGRHLSPLHF.

This clone has a single count. The rearrangement uses TRBV5-8 and TRBJ2-1, with 10 bases fitting TRBD2. This CDR3 contains 18 residues. CDR1 and CDR2 (germline): SGHTS, YDEGEE. J lost 3 bases, V lost 4 bases, and 13 bases had no gene match. The CDR3: CASSISRTSGPIYNEQFF. The CDR3 DNA reads TGTGCCAGCAGCATAAGTAGGACTAGCGGACCCATCTACAATGAGCAGTTCTTC.

The rearrangement links TRBV7-9 to TRBJ2-2; D may be TRBD2 (5 bases). Germline V gene lookup returns CDR1 SEHNR and CDR2 FQNEAQ (reference sequence). Trimming shortened V by 1 base and J by 4 bases, and 10 bases separated the two germline ends. The CDR3 spans 15 residues. CDR3 protein: CASSLGVARTGELFF. CDR3 DNA: TGTGCCAGCAGCTTAGGGGTAGCGCGCACCGGGGAGCTGTTTTTT.

The chain uses TRBV28 and TRBJ2-7; the match to TRBD1 covers 9 bases. Germline V lookup: CDR1 MDHEN, CDR2 SYDVKM. The V and J ends lost 4 bases and 1 base, in that order; junction bases with no gene match: 14. This CDR3 has 18 amino acids. DNA for the CDR3: TGTGCCAGCAGTTCGACAGGGGGGAGCGGGCCGCTTTCCTACGAGCAGTACTTC. This codes for CASSSTGGSGPLSYEQYF.

V and J are TRBV6-1 and TRBJ2-7, with 7 bases that match TRBD1. This CDR3 has 15 residues. Germline trimming cut 4 bases from V and 3 bases from J; bases unmatched to any gene: 9. CDR1 is MNHNS, CDR2 SASEGT, per germline. This CDR3 reads CASSGRQGGYYEQYF. In DNA form, the CDR3 reads TGTGCCAGCAGTGGGAGACAGGGTGGCTACTACGAGCAGTACTTC.

The V and J genes are TRBV6-1 and TRBJ2-7; D may be TRBD1 (6 bases). The CDR3 sequence is 15 residues long. The V end was cut by 5 bases, the J end by 2 bases, with 16 bases between. Per the germline V gene, CDR1 is MNHNS and CDR2 is SASEGT. The CDR3 region is CASSIMTGRAYEQYF. The CDR3 coding sequence is TGTGCCAGCAGTATCATGACAGGTCGCGCCTACGAGCAGTACTTC.

The V gene is TRBV2, the J gene TRBJ2-7; D is tentatively TRBD1 or TRBD2 (5 bases each). V was pared by 5 bases and J by 3 bases, with 14 bases between. Germline loops: CDR1 SNHLY, CDR2 FYNNEI. This CDR3 has 14 amino acids. The CDR3 nucleotides read TGTGCCAGCAGTCGAGGGGCATACAACTACGAGCAGTACTTC. Its translation: CASSRGAYNYEQYF.

This clone was picked up one time. V is TRBV5-1 and J is TRBJ2-1; D not certain. The CDR3 is 12 residues long. V was shortened by 6 bases and J by 7 bases, with 11 bases between the two germline ends. From germline, CDR1 is SGHRS and CDR2 YFSETQ. The CDR3 DNA reads TGCGCCAGCAAGGGTTTTGGGAATGAGCAGTTCTTC. It specifies CASKGFGNEQFF. Full variable domain (missing parts from reference TRBV5-1 and TRBJ2-1): KAGVTQTPRYLIKTRGQQVTLSCSPISGHRSVSWYQQTPGQGLQFLFEYFSETQRNKGNFPGRFSGRQFSNSRSEMNVSTLELGDSALYLCASKGFGNEQFFGPGTRLTVL.

V is TRBV19 and J is TRBJ1-2; the match to TRBD1 covers 7 bases. Germline V gene sequence: CDR1 LNHDA, CDR2 SQIVND (reference sequence). J gave up 5 bases and V 11 bases, and 11 bases lay outside the gene matches. The CDR3 length is 13 residues. The CDR3 sequence is CASSEQGRYGYTF. The CDR3 region has the DNA TGTGCCTCATCGGAACAGGGGAGATATGGCTACACCTTC.

The CDR3 region has the DNA TGTGCCAGCGGACGGACGGGGGGGGCGACAATTTCCTACGAGCAGTACTTC. Translating gives CASGRTGGATISYEQYF. This sequence joins TRBV27 and TRBJ2-7; 8 nucleotides agree with TRBD2. CDR3 length equals 17 residues. Unmatched junction bases numbered 16, after V lost 8 bases and J lost 1 base. Germline CDR1 is MNHEY and CDR2 is SMNVEV (reference sequence).

V is TRBV5-4 and J is TRBJ2-5; D ambiguous. The V gene lost 0 bases and the J gene lost 3 bases, with 6 bases spanning the gap. This CDR3 region has 13 residues. CDR1 is SGHNT, CDR2 YYREEE, per germline (reference sequence). This CDR3 reads CASSLGGKETQYF. DNA of the CDR3: TGTGCCAGCAGCTTGGGGGGAAAAGAGACCCAGTACTTC.

This clone has more than one count but fewer than ten. The V call is TRBV5-1, the J call TRBJ2-1; a weak D match, TRBD2 (6 bases). Trimming shortened V by 4 bases and J by 3 bases, and 8 bases separated the two germline ends. The CDR3 contains 13 residues. CDR1 is SGHRS, CDR2 YFSETQ, per germline. The CDR3 region is CASSSSGYNEQFF. Here the CDR3 DNA reads TGCGCCAGCAGCAGTAGCGGCTACAATGAGCAGTTCTTC.

The CDR3 reads CASSLPGGEQYF. The CDR3, as DNA: TGTGCCAGCAGCTTACCAGGGGGAGAGCAGTACTTC. The chain combines TRBV7-9 with TRBJ2-7; 7 bases agree with TRBD1. The trim removed 2 bases at V and 7 bases at J, leaving 2 bases unmatched. Germline V gives CDR1 SEHNR, CDR2 FQNEAQ (reference sequence). The CDR3 is 12 residues long. The full variable domain, in which reference TRBV7-9 and TRBJ2-7 provide the parts outside the CDR3, is DTGVSQNPRHKITKRGQNVTFRCDPISEHNRLYWYRQTLGQGPEFLTYFQNEAQLEKSRLLSDRFSAERPKGSFSTLEIQRTEQGDSAMYLCASSLPGGEQYFGPGTRLTVT.

V and J are TRBV4-1 and TRBJ2-1; D may be TRBD1 (6 bases). The CDR3 runs to 15 residues. Trimming removed 1 base from V and 3 bases from J, with 10 bases in between. The germline V gene encodes CDR1 MGHRA and CDR2 YSYEKL. The CDR3 spells CASSQGGQLYNEQFF. The DNA of the CDR3 is TGCGCCAGCAGCCAAGGCGGACAGCTCTACAATGAGCAGTTCTTC.

The chain couples TRBV5-1 to TRBJ2-3; 8 bases fit TRBD2. Trimming cost V 0 bases and J 11 bases; bases outside gene matches: 5. Germline assignment: CDR1 SGHRS and CDR2 YFSETQ. The length of the CDR3 is 13 residues. The DNA for the CDR3 is TGCGCCAGCAGCTTGGATACTAGCGGCTTGCAGTATTTT. The encoded protein is CASSLDTSGLQYF.

The J gene is TRBJ2-1, the V gene TRBV5-6; 8 bases are a match to TRBD1. This CDR3 contains 17 residues. V shed 4 bases, J shed 8 bases, and the junction held 17 bases outside the gene matches. Germline CDR1 and CDR2: SGHDT and YYEEEE. CDR3 sequence: CASSTPRQGTGWDEQFF. CDR3 coding DNA: TGTGCCAGCAGCACCCCTAGACAGGGGACGGGGTGGGATGAGCAGTTCTTC.

V usage is TRBV18 and J usage is TRBJ2-7; TRBD2 is a possible D gene (6 bases). Trimming pared 3 bases from V and 6 bases from J, leaving 12 bases between. This CDR3 is built from 13 residues. The germline CDR1 and CDR2 sequences are KGHSH and LQKENI. CDR3 residues: CASSPGREREQYF. The CDR3 DNA sequence: TGTGCCAGCTCACCGGGTCGGGAGCGCGAGCAGTACTTC.

The chain has TRBV5-1 and TRBJ2-7; 7 positions match TRBD2. The germline V gene encodes CDR1 SGHRS and CDR2 YFSETQ. This CDR3 has 16 residues. V lost 0 bases to trimming and J lost 1 base; unmatched junction nucleotides: 7. CDR3 sequence: CASSLEASGLSYEQYF. DNA of the CDR3: TGCGCCAGCAGCTTGGAAGCTAGCGGCTTATCCTACGAGCAGTACTTC.

The genes are TRBV25-1 and TRBJ2-7; no clear D gene. V was pared by 5 bases and J by 4 bases, with 3 bases between. The V gene's germline CDR1 is MGHDK and CDR2 SYGVNS. The CDR3 covers 10 residues. CDR3 sequence: CASSRYEQYF. Here the CDR3 DNA reads TGTGCCAGCAGTAGGTACGAGCAGTACTTC.

This clone was counted a single time. The V call is TRBV28, the J call TRBJ2-7; 13 bases are shared with TRBD2. Germline-derived CDR1 and CDR2 are MDHEN and SYDVKM. With 5 bases clipped from V and 4 bases from J, the junction kept 5 bases outside the gene matches. The CDR3 runs to 15 residues. CDR3 DNA sequence: TGTGCCAGCAGTGCCCGGACTAGCGGGAGTTACGAGCAGTACTTC. Translating it yields CASSARTSGSYEQYF.

The V call is TRBV11-2, the J call TRBJ2-7; 10 bases match TRBD1. The CDR3 runs 17 residues. V lost 5 bases to trimming and J lost 1 base; unmatched junction nucleotides: 11. Germline assignment: CDR1 SGHAT and CDR2 FQNNGV. The CDR3 spells CASSREGTGVESYEQYF. In DNA, the CDR3 is TGTGCCAGCAGCCGCGAGGGGACAGGGGTAGAGTCCTACGAGCAGTACTTC.

The V call is TRBV18, the J call TRBJ2-2; D is possibly TRBD1 (6 bases). CDR3 length: 18 residues. Trimming removed 3 bases from V and 5 bases from J, with 22 bases in between. Germline V gene lookup returns CDR1 KGHSH and CDR2 LQKENI. In nucleotides, the CDR3 is TGTGCCAGCTCACCTTCCCCCCCAGGGGCGCCGGGGACCGGGGAGCTGTTTTTT. Translated: CASSPSPPGAPGTGELFF.

V is TRBV28 and J is TRBJ2-3; D uncertain. The germline V gene encodes CDR1 MDHEN and CDR2 SYDVKM. V dropped 10 bases and J dropped 0 bases, with 14 bases sitting between them. The CDR3 covers 14 residues. This CDR3 reads CATRRAASTDTQYF. The CDR3 bases are TGTGCCACTCGGCGAGCAGCTAGCACAGATACGCAGTATTTT.

V gene TRBV5-1 combines with J gene TRBJ2-5; D may be TRBD2 (6 bases). V lost 0 bases and J 2 bases, leaving 14 bases between the germline ends. The CDR3 covers 16 residues. Per germline, CDR1 SGHRS and CDR2 YFSETQ. The CDR3 sequence: CASSLGSGGPQETQYF. CDR3 nucleotide sequence: TGCGCCAGCAGCTTGGGGTCCGGGGGTCCTCAAGAGACCCAGTACTTC.